Each of the 20 T cell receptor beta chains below was sequenced from the same sample in a study of T-cell memory formation after mild COVID-19. TCRdb fed the 5' RACE reads into MiXCR, producing one record per CDR3 protein. The repertoire holds 400,000 to 450,000 distinct CDR3 sequences, with about a sixth as singletons. Source material: PBMCs or a T cell subset sorted from them (not recorded which). These receptors were collected from a man aged 18 to 30 who had mild COVID-19 (a few samples of this study predate the infection). Cell type and time point are not known.

This clonotype was picked up a small number of times. The rearrangement joins TRBV29-1 to TRBJ2-5, with 7 bases identical to TRBD1. The J segment lost 3 bases and the V segment lost 6 bases, leaving 13 bases of the junction unmatched. This CDR3 contains 15 residues. Germline-derived CDR1 and CDR2 are SQVTM and ANQGSEA. The CDR3 sequence: CSVSLSGQTKETQYF. The CDR3 DNA reads as TGCAGCGTATCGCTGTCGGGACAGACAAAAGAGACCCAGTACTTC. The full variable domain, rest sourced from reference TRBV29-1 and TRBJ2-5, is SAVISQKPSRDICQRGTSLTIQCQVDSQVTMMFWYRQQPGQSLTLIATANQGSEATYESGFVIDKFPISRPNLTFSTLTVSNMSPEDSSIYLCSVSLSGQTKETQYFGPGTRLLVL.

This clonotype was recorded a few times. The chain is built from TRBV5-1 and TRBJ2-1; tentative D call: TRBD2 (6 bases). The CDR3 consists of 18 residues. CDR1 is SGHRS and CDR2 is YFSETQ in the germline V gene. Trimming stripped 4 bases from V and 1 base from J, with 21 bases between. The CDR3 reads CASSPTPPGALSYNEQFF. DNA of the CDR3: TGCGCCAGCAGCCCGACACCTCCGGGAGCGTTGTCCTACAATGAGCAGTTCTTC.

The sample holds a few counts of this clonotype. The J gene is TRBJ1-2, the V gene TRBV16, with D hard to call. Trimming removed 0 bases from V and 0 bases from J, with 14 bases in between. In germline, CDR1 is KGHSY, CDR2 FQNENV. The CDR3 has 17 amino acids. CDR3 sequence (DNA): TGTGCCAGCAGCCAATCATCACGCGGGATCTCTAACTATGGCTACACCTTC. It specifies CASSQSSRGISNYGYTF.

This rearrangement joins TRBV7-9 to TRBJ2-3, with D perhaps matching TRBD1 or TRBD2 (5 bases each). The CDR3 sequence is 16 residues long. Trimming stripped 5 bases from V and 7 bases from J, with 22 bases between. Germline assignment: CDR1 SEHNR and CDR2 FQNEAQ (reference sequence). The CDR3 DNA is TGTGCCAGCAGCCCGTCCCGGGACCCGCTCAGGTATACGCAGTATTTT. Translation gives CASSPSRDPLRYTQYF. The full variable domain, in which reference TRBV7-9 and TRBJ2-3 provide the parts outside the CDR3, is DTGVSQNPRHKITKRGQNVTFRCDPISEHNRLYWYRQTLGQGPEFLTYFQNEAQLEKSRLLSDRFSAERPKGSFSTLEIQRTEQGDSAMYLCASSPSRDPLRYTQYFGPGTRLTVL.

Only a few counts were recorded for this clonotype. The chain is built from TRBV5-4 and TRBJ2-1; no clear D gene. Germline V gene data show CDR1 as SGHNT and CDR2 as YYREEE (reference sequence). The CDR3 has 14 amino acids. Trimming removed 4 bases at V and 6 bases at J, with 14 bases between. Written as DNA, the CDR3 is TGTGCCAGCAGCGCAGACCCGGCTGGCAATGAGCAGTTCTTC. It codes for CASSADPAGNEQFF.

The V call is TRBV29-1, the J call TRBJ2-2; 9 nucleotides line up with TRBD2. The CDR3 has 12 amino acids. The ends lost 7 bases at V and 5 bases at J; junction bases unmatched: 2. In germline, CDR1 is SQVTM, CDR2 ANQGSEA. CDR3 DNA sequence: TGCAGCGGTAGCGGGGGAACCGGGGAGCTGTTTTTT. It yields the protein CSGSGGTGELFF.

The chain is built from TRBV10-3 and TRBJ1-2; 10 bases match TRBD1. The CDR3 sequence is 15 residues long. The germline gives CDR1 ENHRY, CDR2 SYGVKD. V shed 2 bases and J 4 bases; nucleotides not matched to a gene: 4. The CDR3 sequence is CAISEVGTGVYGYTF. In DNA form, the CDR3 reads TGTGCCATCAGTGAGGTGGGGACAGGGGTCTATGGCTACACCTTC.

V usage is TRBV12-3 or TRBV12-4 and J usage is TRBJ2-5; 8 bases are a match to TRBD1. This CDR3 region has 15 residues. After removal of 2 bases from V and 6 bases from J, the junction contained 8 bases not matched to a gene. The CDR3 loop is CASSLRGQGGQTQYF. In DNA, the CDR3 is TGTGCCAGCAGTTTACGTGGACAGGGTGGGCAGACCCAGTACTTC.

J is TRBJ2-5 and V is TRBV4-3; 9 nucleotides line up with TRBD2. V gave up 5 bases and J gave up 5 bases; unmatched junction bases: 9. Looked up from germline, CDR1 is LGHNA and CDR2 is YSLEER. The CDR3 extends over 15 amino acids. CDR3: CASSFGSGGRETQYF. The CDR3 DNA reads TGCGCCAGCAGCTTCGGAAGCGGGGGGAGGGAGACCCAGTACTTC.

This clonotype was recorded many times. The rearrangement uses TRBV6-1 and TRBJ2-7; the D is unclear. Trimming left V 6 bases short and J 0 bases short, with 9 bases between. The germline CDR1 and CDR2 sequences are MNHNS and SASEGT. The CDR3 sequence is 13 residues long. The CDR3 reads CASRKRSSYEQYV. CDR3 in DNA: TGTGCCAGCAGGAAGAGAAGCTCCTACGAGCAGTACGTC.

V usage is TRBV6-5 and J usage is TRBJ2-5; no firm D call. V lost 1 base to trimming and J lost 13 bases, with 13 bases between them. In germline, CDR1 is MNHEY, CDR2 SVGAGI. The CDR3 runs 12 residues. CDR3 sequence: CASSYYTGNLYF. The DNA for the CDR3 is TGTGCCAGCAGTTACTATACGGGCAATCTGTACTTC.

A few counts support this clonotype. The chain employs TRBV6-1 and TRBJ2-7; TRBD1 might be the D (6 bases). V lost 4 bases and J 1 base, leaving 8 bases between the germline ends. CDR3 length: 13 residues. Germline V gene sequence: CDR1 MNHNS, CDR2 SASEGT. The chain's CDR3 is CASSATGSYEQYV. The CDR3 DNA reads TGTGCCAGCAGTGCGACAGGATCCTACGAGCAGTACGTC.

This clonotype has more than one count but fewer than ten. The chain links TRBV6-2 or TRBV6-3 to TRBJ2-7, with 7 bases lining up with TRBD1. The CDR3 sequence is 13 residues long. The ends lost 6 bases at V and 3 bases at J; junction bases unmatched: 5. Germline lookup yields CDR1 MNHEY and CDR2 SVGEGT. This CDR3 is CASRHRQGYEQYV. The CDR3 DNA reads TGTGCCAGCAGACACCGACAGGGCTACGAGCAGTACGTC.

This chain uses TRBV28 with TRBJ1-1; no firm D call. Germline CDR1 and CDR2: MDHEN and SYDVKM. The CDR3 consists of 17 residues. V shed 1 base and J shed 1 base, with 16 bases lying between them. CDR3 nucleotides: TGTGCCAGCAGTTTATTCGGGGAAGGTCGAACGAACACTGAAGCTTTCTTT. Residues: CASSLFGEGRTNTEAFF.

V usage is TRBV18 and J usage is TRBJ1-5; a possible D gene is TRBD1 (6 bases). CDR3 length: 14 residues. CDR1 KGHSH and CDR2 LQKENI come from the germline V gene. Deletions cut 2 bases from V and 5 bases from J, with 10 bases between. This chain's CDR3 is CASSPGRGDQPQHF. The CDR3 DNA reads as TGTGCCAGCTCACCAGGCAGGGGCGATCAGCCCCAGCATTTT.

The chain carries TRBV12-3 or TRBV12-4 and TRBJ1-1; D is undetermined. CDR3 length: 12 amino acids. Between the trimmed V and J ends, which lost 1 base and 10 bases, there was a span of 10 bases. This chain's CDR3 is CASSLGYSGAFF. The CDR3 DNA follows: TGTGCCAGCAGTTTAGGGTACTCGGGAGCTTTCTTT.

J is TRBJ1-2 and V is TRBV2; the D gene is possibly TRBD1 (6 bases). V was cut by 6 bases and J by 7 bases, with 21 bases left in between. CDR1 and CDR2 from the germline V gene are SNHLY and FYNNEI. This CDR3 spans 15 amino acids. The CDR3: CASSSGFPGVSGYTF. The DNA for the CDR3 is TGTGCCAGCAGCTCCGGGTTCCCAGGGGTATCTGGCTACACCTTC.

This clonotype was seen more than once but under ten times. V gene TRBV3-1 combines with J gene TRBJ1-2; D is uncertain. CDR1 is LGHDT, CDR2 YNNKEL, per germline (reference sequence). V lost 0 bases and J 4 bases, leaving 9 bases between the germline ends. This CDR3 has 14 residues. CDR3 sequence: CASSQDLQAYGYTF. In DNA form, the CDR3 reads TGTGCCAGCAGCCAAGATTTACAAGCCTATGGCTACACCTTC.

A few counts support this clonotype. The rearrangement links TRBV4-1 to TRBJ2-7; D is possibly TRBD2 (5 bases). The CDR3 has 13 residues. Looked up from germline, CDR1 is MGHRA and CDR2 is YSYEKL. V lost 6 bases to trimming and J lost 3 bases, with 12 bases between them. This chain's CDR3 is CASSPARGYEQYV. The CDR3, as DNA: TGCGCCAGCAGTCCCGCACGGGGCTACGAGCAGTACGTC.

This clonotype was observed many times. The rearrangement joins TRBV12-3 or TRBV12-4 to TRBJ2-5, with TRBD2 matching over 12 bases. This CDR3 is built from 16 residues. With 4 bases clipped from V and 2 bases from J, the junction kept 5 bases outside the gene matches. The CDR3 loop is CASSSGTSGPQETQYF. The CDR3 coding sequence is TGTGCCAGCAGTTCGGGGACTAGCGGGCCACAAGAGACCCAGTACTTC.